These T cell receptor beta chains were read from a single sample in a study of cytomegalovirus exposure and HLA in healthy donors. Assay: immunoSEQ multiplex PCR; the TCRdb copy retains only in-frame clones and omits some. The sample includes roughly 130,000 clones, 73% of them seen just once. The sample consisted of PBMCs. All receptors derive from a middle-aged woman in good health and CMV-seropositive. CDR3s include the opening cysteine and the closing phenylalanine or tryptophan. D genes are given only for firm matches. Clone size appears in some rows only: once, few, many, or a class for an expanded clone.

j_gene: TRBJ2-3; d_gene: .; abundance: .; v_gene: TRBV13; CDR3aa: CASSLELGQGRTDTQYF; CDR3nt: TGTGCCAGCAGCTTAGAATTAGGGCAGGGCCGCACAGATACGCAGTATTTT
j_gene: TRBJ1-2; d_gene: TRBD1; abundance: .; v_gene: TRBV29-1; CDR3aa: CSVDAQGVGYGYTF; CDR3nt: TGCAGCGTTGATGCACAGGGGGTTGGCTATGGCTACACCTTC
j_gene: TRBJ1-1; d_gene: TRBD1; abundance: .; v_gene: TRBV29-1; CDR3aa: CSVCTGDMNTEAFF; CDR3nt: TGCAGCGTTTGTACAGGGGACATGAACACTGAAGCTTTCTTT
j_gene: TRBJ2-2; d_gene: .; abundance: .; v_gene: TRBV11-1; CDR3aa: CASSPRGELFF; CDR3nt: TGTGCCAGCAGCCCGAGAGGGGAGCTGTTTTTT
j_gene: TRBJ1-5; d_gene: TRBD1; abundance: .; v_gene: TRBV28; CDR3aa: CASSLTPRQGLRALAQHF; CDR3nt: TGTGCCAGCAGTTTAACCCCAAGACAGGGGTTGAGGGCCCTGGCCCAGCATTTT
j_gene: TRBJ2-2; d_gene: TRBD1; abundance: .; v_gene: TRBV5-1; CDR3aa: CASNPGQGNTGELFF; CDR3nt: TGCGCCAGTAATCCGGGACAGGGGAACACCGGGGAGCTGTTTTTT
j_gene: TRBJ1-1; d_gene: .; abundance: .; v_gene: TRBV6-6; CDR3aa: CASRLQGNTEAFF; CDR3nt: TGTGCCAGCAGGCTACAGGGGAACACTGAAGCTTTCTTT
j_gene: TRBJ1-5; d_gene: .; abundance: .; v_gene: TRBV28; CDR3aa: CASRRDGLSQPQHF; CDR3nt: TGTGCCAGCAGGAGGGACGGACTAAGCCAGCCCCAGCATTTT
j_gene: TRBJ2-1; d_gene: TRBD2; abundance: .; v_gene: TRBV11-2; CDR3aa: CASSASAAGGRNEQFF; CDR3nt: TGTGCCAGCAGCGCTAGCGCGGCGGGGGGGCGTAATGAGCAGTTCTTC
j_gene: TRBJ1-1; d_gene: .; abundance: .; v_gene: TRBV2; CDR3aa: CASSEDWNTEAFF; CDR3nt: TGTGCCAGCAGTGAGGACTGGAACACTGAAGCTTTCTTT
j_gene: TRBJ2-1; d_gene: .; abundance: .; v_gene: TRBV5-1; CDR3aa: CASSLVAGAVEQFF; CDR3nt: TGCGCCAGCAGCTTGGTTGCGGGGGCGGTTGAGCAGTTCTTC
j_gene: TRBJ2-7; d_gene: TRBD1; abundance: .; v_gene: TRBV15; CDR3aa: CATSRETTGGYEQYF; CDR3nt: TGTGCCACCAGCAGAGAGACGACAGGGGGATACGAGCAGTACTTC
j_gene: TRBJ1-6; d_gene: .; abundance: .; v_gene: TRBV30; CDR3aa: CAWTTGDSPLHF; CDR3nt: TGTGCCTGGACAACAGGAGACTCACCCCTCCACTTT
j_gene: TRBJ2-2; d_gene: .; abundance: .; v_gene: TRBV29-1; CDR3aa: CSVVGQTMNTGELFF; CDR3nt: TGCAGCGTTGTTGGACAGACCATGAACACCGGGGAGCTGTTTTTT
j_gene: TRBJ1-2; d_gene: .; abundance: .; v_gene: TRBV10-3; CDR3aa: CAINPDRTNYGYTF; CDR3nt: TGTGCCATCAACCCTGACAGGACTAACTATGGCTACACCTTC
j_gene: TRBJ2-2; d_gene: TRBD2; abundance: few; v_gene: TRBV4-1; CDR3aa: CASSQDLGLAGGPGNTGELFF; CDR3nt: TGCGCCAGCAGCCAAGACCTTGGACTAGCGGGAGGGCCTGGGAACACCGGGGAGCTGTTTTTT
j_gene: TRBJ1-5; d_gene: .; abundance: few; v_gene: TRBV6-1; CDR3aa: CASSSPLRPQHF; CDR3nt: TGTGCCAGCAGTTCGCCTTTGAGGCCCCAGCATTTT
j_gene: TRBJ2-5; d_gene: .; abundance: .; v_gene: TRBV19; CDR3aa: CASSTGTGYQETQYF; CDR3nt: TGTGCCAGTAGTACAGGGACTGGGTACCAAGAGACCCAGTACTTC
j_gene: TRBJ1-5; d_gene: TRBD1; abundance: .; v_gene: TRBV5-1; CDR3aa: CASSEGAGNQPQHF; CDR3nt: TGCGCCAGCAGTGAGGGGGCCGGCAATCAGCCCCAGCATTTT
j_gene: TRBJ1-1; d_gene: .; abundance: .; v_gene: TRBV28; CDR3aa: CASRTTGSTEAFF; CDR3nt: TGTGCCAGCAGGACCACAGGGAGCACTGAAGCTTTCTTT
j_gene: TRBJ2-1; d_gene: .; abundance: .; v_gene: TRBV11-2; CDR3aa: CASSTGYGNEQFF; CDR3nt: TGTGCCAGCAGCACAGGGTATGGGAATGAGCAGTTCTTC
j_gene: TRBJ1-4; d_gene: .; abundance: .; v_gene: TRBV28; CDR3aa: CASSPVLDEKLFF; CDR3nt: TGTGCCAGCAGCCCTGTCCTAGATGAAAAACTGTTTTTT
j_gene: TRBJ2-7; d_gene: .; abundance: few; v_gene: TRBV6-5; CDR3aa: CASSYSRTGYYEQYF; CDR3nt: TGTGCCAGCAGTTACTCGAGAACAGGGTACTACGAGCAGTACTTC
j_gene: TRBJ2-1; d_gene: TRBD2; abundance: few; v_gene: TRBV28; CDR3aa: CASSPRTGTSGSQTYNEQFF; CDR3nt: TGTGCCAGCAGTCCACGAACCGGGACTAGCGGGAGTCAGACATACAATGAGCAGTTCTTC
j_gene: TRBJ1-1; d_gene: TRBD1; abundance: .; v_gene: TRBV18; CDR3aa: CASSLRDSVNENTEAFF; CDR3nt: TGTGCCAGCTCACTGAGGGACAGCGTTAACGAGAACACTGAAGCTTTCTTT
j_gene: TRBJ1-2; d_gene: .; abundance: .; v_gene: TRBV2; CDR3aa: CASSGTPSRGYTF; CDR3nt: TGTGCCAGCAGTGGGACACCCTCCCGCGGCTACACCTTC
j_gene: TRBJ2-2; d_gene: .; abundance: .; v_gene: TRBV7-3; CDR3aa: CASSLMGQGSTGELFF; CDR3nt: TGTGCCAGCAGCTTAATGGGCCAGGGGAGCACCGGGGAGCTGTTTTTT
j_gene: TRBJ2-2; d_gene: TRBD2; abundance: .; v_gene: TRBV5-4; CDR3aa: CASSFGLADTGELFF; CDR3nt: TGTGCCAGCAGCTTCGGACTAGCGGACACCGGGGAGCTGTTTTTT
j_gene: TRBJ2-5; d_gene: .; abundance: few; v_gene: TRBV5-1; CDR3aa: CASSLVAGPNPEQETQYF; CDR3nt: TGCGCCAGCAGCTTGGTGGCGGGACCAAATCCGGAACAAGAGACCCAGTACTTC
j_gene: TRBJ2-1; d_gene: TRBD2; abundance: few; v_gene: TRBV10-3; CDR3aa: CAISESIPGGPGEQFF; CDR3nt: TGTGCCATCAGTGAGTCGATCCCGGGAGGGCCGGGTGAGCAGTTCTTC
j_gene: TRBJ2-7; d_gene: .; abundance: .; v_gene: TRBV6-1; CDR3aa: CASSALYEQYF; CDR3nt: TGTGCCAGCAGTGCGTTGTACGAGCAGTACTTC
j_gene: TRBJ2-7; d_gene: .; abundance: .; v_gene: TRBV28; CDR3aa: CATHGGWGASYEQYF; CDR3nt: TGTGCCACTCATGGTGGGTGGGGCGCCTCCTACGAGCAGTACTTC
j_gene: TRBJ2-1; d_gene: .; abundance: .; v_gene: TRBV2; CDR3aa: CASRVQGGPYNEQFF; CDR3nt: TGTGCCAGCAGAGTACAGGGTGGCCCCTACAATGAGCAGTTCTTC
j_gene: TRBJ1-4; d_gene: TRBD1; abundance: .; v_gene: TRBV7-8; CDR3aa: CASSLDRGTNEKLFF; CDR3nt: TGTGCCAGCAGCCTTGACAGGGGAACTAATGAAAAACTGTTTTTT
j_gene: TRBJ2-7; d_gene: .; abundance: .; v_gene: TRBV19; CDR3aa: CASSGQGGSYEQYF; CDR3nt: TGTGCCAGTAGTGGACAGGGAGGGAGCTACGAGCAGTACTTC
j_gene: TRBJ1-2; d_gene: TRBD1; abundance: .; v_gene: TRBV18; CDR3aa: CASSPDHRTGDGYTF; CDR3nt: TGTGCCAGCTCACCAGACCACAGGACAGGGGATGGCTACACCTTC